These 5 T cell receptor beta chains came from one sample sequenced in a study of cytomegalovirus exposure and HLA in healthy donors. The PCR had 60 Vbeta and 13 Jbeta primers. TCRdb keeps only in-frame clones here, not all; method: immunoSEQ multiplex PCR. The sample consists of approximately 200,000 clones, under 90% of them appearing once. Sequencing was performed on PBMCs. These receptors originate from a boy aged 2-9 years in good health and CMV-seronegative.

The DNA of the CDR3 is TGTGCCAGCTCATCAACCGGGACTAGTCGTCCAGATACGCAGTATTTT. Protein: CASSSTGTSRPDTQYF. The genes are TRBV18 and TRBJ2-3; 8 nucleotides match TRBD2. Germline assignment: CDR1 KGHSH and CDR2 LQKENI. This CDR3 has 16 amino acids. J gave up 4 bases and V 5 bases, and 11 bases lay outside the gene matches.

The J gene is TRBJ1-2, the V gene TRBV6-6, with 9 bases matching TRBD1. The CDR3 sequence is 14 residues long. V gave up 5 bases and J gave up 8 bases; unmatched junction bases: 9. Germline CDR1 is MNHNY and CDR2 is SVGAGI (reference sequence). The CDR3 is CASSNPGTGYGYTF. The CDR3 region has the DNA TGTGCCAGCAGTAATCCCGGGACAGGGTACGGCTACACCTTC.

The chain combines TRBV6-5 with TRBJ2-7; 7 nucleotides agree with TRBD1. The length of the CDR3 is 15 residues. Trimming removed 6 bases from V and 0 bases from J; junction bases left unmatched: 8. CDR1 and CDR2 (germline): MNHEY, SVGAGI. This CDR3 reads CASRKGTGVSYEQYF. The CDR3 nucleotides read TGTGCCAGCAGAAAGGGAACAGGGGTCTCCTACGAGCAGTACTTC.

This chain connects TRBV4-2 to TRBJ2-7; 14 nucleotides agree with TRBD2. V lost 3 bases and J lost 2; bases outside the gene matches: 0. CDR1 is LGHNA, CDR2 YNFKEQ, per germline. The CDR3 sequence is 15 residues long. For the CDR3, the DNA is TGTGCCAGCAGCCAGGGACTAGCGGGGGCCTACGAGCAGTACTTC. Translated, it gives CASSQGLAGAYEQYF.

V usage is TRBV7-2 and J usage is TRBJ2-3; TRBD2 matches at 9 bases. V gave up 6 bases and J gave up 6 bases; unmatched junction bases: 10. CDR1 SGHTA and CDR2 FQGNSA come from the germline V gene. This CDR3 has 15 amino acids. The CDR3 here is CASSLAGTRGDTQYF. The CDR3 DNA follows: TGTGCCAGCAGTCTAGCGGGGACCCGCGGGGATACGCAGTATTTT.